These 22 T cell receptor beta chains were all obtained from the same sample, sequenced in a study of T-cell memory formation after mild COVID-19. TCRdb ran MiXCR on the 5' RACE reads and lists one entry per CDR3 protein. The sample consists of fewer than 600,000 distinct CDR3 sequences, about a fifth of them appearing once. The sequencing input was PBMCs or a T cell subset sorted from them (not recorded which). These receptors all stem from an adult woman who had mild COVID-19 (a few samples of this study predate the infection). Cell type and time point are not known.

CDR3 coding DNA: TGTGCCAGCCGGGGGACTTCTGGTGGGACCCAGTACTTC. This gives the protein CASRGTSGGTQYF. The chain links TRBV7-9 to TRBJ2-5; D might be TRBD2 (6 bases). The CDR3 is made up of 13 amino acids. V was shortened by 8 bases and J by 7 bases, with 17 bases between the two germline ends. Germline V CDR1 and CDR2: SEHNR, FQNEAQ (reference sequence). Based on the CDR3 plus reference TRBV7-9 and TRBJ2-5, the full variable domain is DTGVSQNPRHKITKRGQNVTFRCDPISEHNRLYWYRQTLGQGPEFLTYFQNEAQLEKSRLLSDRFSAERPKGSFSTLEIQRTEQGDSAMYLCASRGTSGGTQYFGPGTRLLVL.

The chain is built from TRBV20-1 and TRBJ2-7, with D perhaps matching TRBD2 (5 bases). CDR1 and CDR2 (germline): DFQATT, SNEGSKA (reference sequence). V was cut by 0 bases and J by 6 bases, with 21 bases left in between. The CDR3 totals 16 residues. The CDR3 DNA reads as TGCAGTGCTAGAGATTCATCCGGCCCAGAGGGTCGCGAGCAGTACTTC. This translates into CSARDSSGPEGREQYF.

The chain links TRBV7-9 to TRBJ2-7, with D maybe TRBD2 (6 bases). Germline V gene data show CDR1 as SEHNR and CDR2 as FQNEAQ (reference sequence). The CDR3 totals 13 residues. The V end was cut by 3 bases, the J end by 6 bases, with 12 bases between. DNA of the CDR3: TGTGCCAGCAGCTTCGTAACGGGAGCCGAGCAGTACTTC. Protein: CASSFVTGAEQYF.

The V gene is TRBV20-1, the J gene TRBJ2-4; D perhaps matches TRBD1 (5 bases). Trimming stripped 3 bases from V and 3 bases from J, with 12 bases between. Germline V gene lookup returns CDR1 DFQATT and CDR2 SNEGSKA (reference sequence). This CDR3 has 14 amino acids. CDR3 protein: CSASRVFGKNIQYF. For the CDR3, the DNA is TGCAGTGCTAGCAGGGTATTCGGCAAAAACATTCAGTACTTC.

The CDR3 coding sequence is TGTGCCATCAGTGCACTAGGGGTTGAAGCTTTCTTT. It encodes CAISALGVEAFF. The rearrangement joins TRBV10-3 to TRBJ1-1, with a possible D match to TRBD1 (5 bases). The CDR3 is 12 residues long. Germline CDR1 ENHRY, CDR2 SYGVKD. The V end lost 4 bases, the J end lost 7 bases, and 10 bases lay between the germline ends.

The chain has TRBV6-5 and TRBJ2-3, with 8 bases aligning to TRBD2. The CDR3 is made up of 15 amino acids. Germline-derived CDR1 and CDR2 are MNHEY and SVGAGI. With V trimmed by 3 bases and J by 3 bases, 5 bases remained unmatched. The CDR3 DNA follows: TGTGCCAGCAGTTATGCGGGGACTAGGACAGATACGCAGTATTTT. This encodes CASSYAGTRTDTQYF.

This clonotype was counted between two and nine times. The CDR3 sequence is CASSLGQEPNYNEQFF. The CDR3 region has the DNA TGTGCCAGCAGTTTAGGACAGGAGCCTAATTACAATGAGCAGTTCTTC. V is TRBV12-3 or TRBV12-4 and J is TRBJ2-1; possibly TRBD1 for D (6 bases). Deletions cut 1 base from V and 4 bases from J, with 14 bases between. There are 16 residues in the CDR3.

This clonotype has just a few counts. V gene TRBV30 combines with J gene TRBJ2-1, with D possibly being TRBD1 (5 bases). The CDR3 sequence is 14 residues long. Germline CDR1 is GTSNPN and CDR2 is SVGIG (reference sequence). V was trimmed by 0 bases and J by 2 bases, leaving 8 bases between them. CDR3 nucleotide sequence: TGTGCCTGGAGTGTTAGGGGTGCCTACAATGAGCAGTTCTTC. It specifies CAWSVRGAYNEQFF.

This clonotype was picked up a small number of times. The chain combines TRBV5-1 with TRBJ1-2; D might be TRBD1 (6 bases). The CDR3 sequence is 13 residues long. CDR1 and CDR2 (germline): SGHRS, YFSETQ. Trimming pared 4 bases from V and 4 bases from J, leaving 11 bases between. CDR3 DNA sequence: TGCGCCAGCAGCGCCGCGGGGGCCTATGGCTACACCTTC. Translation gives CASSAAGAYGYTF.

The CDR3 protein is CASSQTASGGYNEQFF. The CDR3 DNA sequence: TGCGCCAGCAGCCAAACGGCTAGCGGAGGATACAATGAGCAGTTCTTC. V is TRBV4-1 and J is TRBJ2-1; 7 bases line up with TRBD2. Germline V gene lookup returns CDR1 MGHRA and CDR2 YSYEKL. After removal of 2 bases from V and 4 bases from J, the junction contained 8 bases not matched to a gene. This CDR3 is built from 16 residues.

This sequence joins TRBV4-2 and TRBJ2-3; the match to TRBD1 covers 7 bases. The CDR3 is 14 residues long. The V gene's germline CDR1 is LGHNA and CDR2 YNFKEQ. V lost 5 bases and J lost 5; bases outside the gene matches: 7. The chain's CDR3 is CASSEDRSRDTQYF. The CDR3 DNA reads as TGTGCCAGCAGCGAGGACAGGTCCCGAGATACGCAGTATTTT.

The CDR3 loop reads CASSLARQGAGKDYGYTF. The CDR3 nucleotides read TGTGCCAGTAGCCTCGCCCGACAGGGGGCAGGGAAGGACTATGGCTACACCTTC. The rearrangement links TRBV19 to TRBJ1-2; 10 positions agree with TRBD1. Per the germline V gene, CDR1 is LNHDA and CDR2 is SQIVND (reference sequence). Losses at the gene ends were 6 bases for V and 3 bases for J; bases not matched to a gene: 16. The CDR3 is 18 amino acids.

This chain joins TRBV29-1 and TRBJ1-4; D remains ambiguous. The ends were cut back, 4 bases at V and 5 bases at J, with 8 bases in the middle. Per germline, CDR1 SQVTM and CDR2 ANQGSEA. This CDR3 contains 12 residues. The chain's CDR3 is CSVGRPNEKLFF. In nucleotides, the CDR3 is TGCAGCGTTGGACGGCCGAATGAAAAACTGTTTTTT.

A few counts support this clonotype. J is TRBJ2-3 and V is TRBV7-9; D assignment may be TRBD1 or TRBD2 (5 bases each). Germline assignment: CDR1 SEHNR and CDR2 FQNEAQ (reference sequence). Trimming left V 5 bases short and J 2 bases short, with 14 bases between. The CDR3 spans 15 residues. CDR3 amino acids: CASSPGRGDTDTQYF. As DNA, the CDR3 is TGTGCCAGCAGCCCGGGACGGGGAGACACAGATACGCAGTATTTT.

In DNA form, the CDR3 reads TGTGCCAGCAGCTTAGGGACAGGGGATGGCTACACCTTC. This gives the protein CASSLGTGDGYTF. The V and J genes are TRBV11-2 and TRBJ1-2, with TRBD1 matching over 9 bases. The CDR3 contains 13 residues. V was clipped by 1 base and J by 6 bases; unmatched bases: 0. Germline lookup yields CDR1 SGHAT and CDR2 FQNNGV.

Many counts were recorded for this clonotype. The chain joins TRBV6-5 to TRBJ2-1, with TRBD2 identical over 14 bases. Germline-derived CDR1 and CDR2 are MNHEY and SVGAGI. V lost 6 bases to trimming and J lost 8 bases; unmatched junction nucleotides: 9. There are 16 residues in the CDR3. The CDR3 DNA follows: TGTGCCAGCAGGCTCGGGGGACTAGCGGGAGACTATGAGCAGTTCTTC. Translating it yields CASRLGGLAGDYEQFF.

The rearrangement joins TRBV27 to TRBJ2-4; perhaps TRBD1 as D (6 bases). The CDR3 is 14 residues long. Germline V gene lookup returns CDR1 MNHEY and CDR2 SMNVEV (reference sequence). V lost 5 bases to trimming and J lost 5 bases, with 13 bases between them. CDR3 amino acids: CASSKQGIENIQYF. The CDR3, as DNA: TGTGCCAGCAGTAAACAGGGAATCGAAAACATTCAGTACTTC.

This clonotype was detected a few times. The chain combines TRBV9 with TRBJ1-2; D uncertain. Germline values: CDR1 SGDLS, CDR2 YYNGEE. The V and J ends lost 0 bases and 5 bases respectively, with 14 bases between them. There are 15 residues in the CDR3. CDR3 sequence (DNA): TGTGCCAGCAGCGTAGCTAGGGCAAGCATATATGGCTACACCTTC. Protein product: CASSVARASIYGYTF.

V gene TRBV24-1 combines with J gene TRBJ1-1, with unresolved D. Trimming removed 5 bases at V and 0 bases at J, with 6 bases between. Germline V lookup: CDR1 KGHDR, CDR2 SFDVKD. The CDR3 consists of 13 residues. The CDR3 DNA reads TGTGCCACCAGTGGCTCACTGAACACTGAAGCTTTCTTT. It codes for CATSGSLNTEAFF.

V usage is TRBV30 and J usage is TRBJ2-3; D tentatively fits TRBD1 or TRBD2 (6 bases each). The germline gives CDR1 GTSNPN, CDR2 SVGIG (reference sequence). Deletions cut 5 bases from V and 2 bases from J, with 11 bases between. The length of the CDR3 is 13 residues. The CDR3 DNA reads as TGTGCCTGGGCACCGGGGGCCACAGATACGCAGTATTTT. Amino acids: CAWAPGATDTQYF.

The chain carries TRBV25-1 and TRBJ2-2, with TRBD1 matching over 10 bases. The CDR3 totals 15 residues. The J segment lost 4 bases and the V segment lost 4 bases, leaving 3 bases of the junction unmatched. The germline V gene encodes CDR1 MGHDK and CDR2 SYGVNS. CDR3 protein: CASSVGTGATGELFF. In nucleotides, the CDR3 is TGTGCCAGCAGTGTAGGGACAGGGGCCACCGGGGAGCTGTTTTTT.

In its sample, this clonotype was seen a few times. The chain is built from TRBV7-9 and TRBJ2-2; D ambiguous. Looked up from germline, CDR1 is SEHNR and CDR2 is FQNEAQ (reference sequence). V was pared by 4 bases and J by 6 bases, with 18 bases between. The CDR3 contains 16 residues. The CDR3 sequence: CASSSPDGASSGELFF. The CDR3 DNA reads TGTGCCAGCAGCTCACCGGACGGAGCCTCCTCCGGGGAGCTGTTTTTT.